Sequencing of this T cell receptor beta chain was carried out in a study of vaccination and CD4 T cells after COVID-19. At the level of the study: Participants were administered two doses of either the BNT162b2 or the mRNA-1273 vaccine.

This clonotype was counted a few times. Its antigen is undetermined. Treatment here: roughly nine-day PBMC culture with coronavirus spike peptide pools or control peptides (ViraFEST assay). With peptide pools, ViraFEST first expanded antigen-specific T cells and afterwards sequenced their TCRs. Negative selection was the method that isolated CD4+ T cells after around 10 days of culture. Cultured CD4+ T cell DNA was sequenced using the Oncomine TCR Beta short-read assay. From CD4+ T cells that had been cultured, genomic DNA was extracted. MiXCR was run by TCRdb on the PCR reads, yielding one entry per CDR3 protein. The table lists about 10,000 distinct CDR3 sequences, over 45% of them singletons. The germline V and J ends were trimmed by 3 bases and 8 bases, with 22 bases remaining between them. Germline values: CDR1 DFQATT, CDR2 SNEGSKA (reference sequence). The CDR3 length is 15 residues.

This chain connects TRBV20-1 to TRBJ1-1, with D possibly being TRBD1 (5 bases). Material for sequencing was CD4+ T cells from blood, cultured in vitro. The receptor's source is a human donor who had recovered from COVID-19. This CDR3 is CSASPQGRERREAFF. Here the CDR3 DNA reads TGCAGTGCTAGCCCCCAGGGAAGGGAAAGGAGGGAAGCTTTCTTT.